This TCR beta chain was obtained from a study of human T cells and chemical hapten exposure. Study background: Patch testing was performed with 0.01% DPC on the upper back, with reading at 6 days. Slight volume differences across pooled libraries mainly accounted for varying per-sample TCR yields.

The study's findings and limits: Donor immune responses may differ from healthy people's, since all donors had alopecia.

In the library, unique molecular identifiers were attached to individual cDNA molecules. TCRdb re-called the RACE reads with MiXCR, one entry per CDR3 protein. The table includes tens of thousands of distinct CDR3 sequences, under 12% detected once. CDR3 length: 13 residues. CDR1 and CDR2 (germline): SQVTM, ANQGSEA. Trimming cost V 4 bases and J 6 bases, with 13 bases left between them. Time point described: patch test 1, 2 weeks after DPC sensitization. The sample's treatment: therapeutic diphenylcyclopropenone sensitization with weekly scalp DPC. This clonotype was counted at least ten times. What it binds is not known.

This sequence originates from a man in his forties or fifties with alopecia areata. Some clones in this sample may be carry-over from other donors' samples. This sequence joins TRBV29-1 and TRBJ1-5, with a weak D call TRBD1 (5 bases). Material: whole blood, obtained in connection with sensitization to the hapten diphenylcyclopropenone (DPC). This CDR3 is CSVGGGVTQPQHF. The CDR3 DNA is TGCAGCGTTGGGGGGGGGGTAACTCAGCCCCAGCATTTT.